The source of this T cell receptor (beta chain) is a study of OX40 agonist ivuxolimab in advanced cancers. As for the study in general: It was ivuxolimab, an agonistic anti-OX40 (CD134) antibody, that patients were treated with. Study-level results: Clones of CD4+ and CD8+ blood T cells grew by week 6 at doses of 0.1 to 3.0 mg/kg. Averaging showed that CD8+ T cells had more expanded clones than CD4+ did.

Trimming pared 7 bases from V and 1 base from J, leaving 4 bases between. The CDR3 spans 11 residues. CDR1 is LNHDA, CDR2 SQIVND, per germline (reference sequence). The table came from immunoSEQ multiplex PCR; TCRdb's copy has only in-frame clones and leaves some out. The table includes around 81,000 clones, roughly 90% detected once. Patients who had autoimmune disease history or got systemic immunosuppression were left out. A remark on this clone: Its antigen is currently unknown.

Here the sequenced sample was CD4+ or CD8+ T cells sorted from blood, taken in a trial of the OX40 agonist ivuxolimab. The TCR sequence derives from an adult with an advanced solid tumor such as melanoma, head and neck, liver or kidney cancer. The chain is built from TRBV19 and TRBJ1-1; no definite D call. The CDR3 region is CASKANTEAFF. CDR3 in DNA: TGTGCCAGTAAGGCGAACACTGAAGCTTTCTTT.